This T cell receptor (beta chain) was profiled in a study of CD8 T cells in Susac syndrome. Study findings and constraints: Individuals included in the TCR sequencing and HLA analysis were acknowledged by the study to be relatively few in number.

Random hexamers were used to reverse transcribe the RNA input (about 0.5 to 1 ug). Amplification of TCR beta CDR3 was carried out by immunoSEQ multiplex PCR, which covered 54 Vbeta and 13 Jbeta segments. TCRdb analysed the immunoSEQ multiplex PCR reads with MiXCR anew, one entry per CDR3 protein. The sample holds some 150,000 distinct CDR3 sequences, approximately 94% seen once. For this clonotype: Antigen: not known.

The patients who served as multiple sclerosis controls were treatment-naive and had stable or active relapsing-remitting disease that fulfilled the revised McDonald criteria. Sequences were obtained from CD8+ T cells from PBMCs. The source is a human donor with multiple sclerosis.

CDR3 DNA sequence: TGCAGCGTACCTCTCCGTGGCGATGAGCAGTTCTTC. Protein: CSVPLRGDEQFF. The V gene is TRBV29-1, the J gene TRBJ2-1; unclear D gene. Germline loops: CDR1 SQVTM, CDR2 ANQGSEA. With 6 bases removed from V and 8 bases from J, the gap between germline ends came to 14 bases. The CDR3 is made up of 12 amino acids.